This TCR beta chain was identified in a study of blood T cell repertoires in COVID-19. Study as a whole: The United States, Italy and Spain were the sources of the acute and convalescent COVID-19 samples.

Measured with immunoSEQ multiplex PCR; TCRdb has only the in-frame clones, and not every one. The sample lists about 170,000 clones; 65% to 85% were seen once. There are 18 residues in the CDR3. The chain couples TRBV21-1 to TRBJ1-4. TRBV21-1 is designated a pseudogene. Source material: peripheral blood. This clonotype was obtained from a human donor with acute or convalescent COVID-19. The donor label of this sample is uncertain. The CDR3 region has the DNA TGTGCCAGCAGCAAAAAAACGGAGGGACCGAGTATCAGAGAAAAACTGTTTTTT. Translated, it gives CASSKKTEGPSIREKLFF.